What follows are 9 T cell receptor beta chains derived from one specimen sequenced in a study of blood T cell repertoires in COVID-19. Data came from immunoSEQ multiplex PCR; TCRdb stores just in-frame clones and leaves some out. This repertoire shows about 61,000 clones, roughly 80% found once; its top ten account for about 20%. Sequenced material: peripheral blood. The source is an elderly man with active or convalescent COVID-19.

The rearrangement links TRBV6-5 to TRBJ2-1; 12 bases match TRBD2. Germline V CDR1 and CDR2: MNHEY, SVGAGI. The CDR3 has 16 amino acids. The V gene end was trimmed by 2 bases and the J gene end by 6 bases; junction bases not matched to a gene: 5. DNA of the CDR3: TGTGCCAGCAGTTACCGAGGACTAGCGGGAATCAATGAGCAGTTCTTC. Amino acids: CASSYRGLAGINEQFF.

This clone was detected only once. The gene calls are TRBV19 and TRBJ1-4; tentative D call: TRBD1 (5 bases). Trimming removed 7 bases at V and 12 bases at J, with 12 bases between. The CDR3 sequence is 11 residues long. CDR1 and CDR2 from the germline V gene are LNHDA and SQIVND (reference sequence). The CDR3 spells CASMGGAELFF. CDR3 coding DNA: TGTGCCAGTATGGGGGGAGCCGAACTGTTTTTT.

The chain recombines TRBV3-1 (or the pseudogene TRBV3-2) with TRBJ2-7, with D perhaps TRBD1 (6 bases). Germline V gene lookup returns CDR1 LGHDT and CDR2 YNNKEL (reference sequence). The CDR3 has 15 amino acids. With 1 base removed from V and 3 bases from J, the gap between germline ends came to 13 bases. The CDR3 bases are TGTGCCAGCAGCCAAGGGGTGGGGGCGAACTACGAGCAGTACTTC. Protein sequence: CASSQGVGANYEQYF.

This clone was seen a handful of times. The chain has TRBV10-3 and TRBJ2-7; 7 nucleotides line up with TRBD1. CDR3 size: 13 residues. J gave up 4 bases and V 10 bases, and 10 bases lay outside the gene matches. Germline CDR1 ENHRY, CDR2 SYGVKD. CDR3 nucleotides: TGTGCCAGCGAAGCAGGGGGAGAGTACGAGCAGTACTTC. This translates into CASEAGGEYEQYF.

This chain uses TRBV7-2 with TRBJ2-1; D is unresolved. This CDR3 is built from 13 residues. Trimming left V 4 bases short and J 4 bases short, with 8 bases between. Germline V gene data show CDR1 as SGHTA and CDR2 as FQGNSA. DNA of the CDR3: TGTGCCAGCAGCTGGGCAGGATACAATGAGCAGTTCTTC. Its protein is CASSWAGYNEQFF.

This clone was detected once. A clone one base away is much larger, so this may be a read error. Here the CDR3 reads CVSTPRRGNTEAFF. Written as DNA, the CDR3 is TGTGTCAGCACCCCCCGAAGGGGGAACACTGAAGCTTTCTTT. The chain uses TRBV6-5 and TRBJ1-1; tentatively, D is TRBD1 (5 bases). CDR1 and CDR2 from the germline V gene are MNHEY and SVGAGI. The CDR3 is 14 amino acids.

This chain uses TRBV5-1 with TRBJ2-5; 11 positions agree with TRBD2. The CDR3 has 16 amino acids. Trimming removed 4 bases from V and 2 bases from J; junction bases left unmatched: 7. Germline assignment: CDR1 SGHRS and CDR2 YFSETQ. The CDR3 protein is CASSPGASGGQETQYF. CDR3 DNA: TGCGCCAGCAGCCCGGGGGCTAGCGGGGGGCAAGAGACCCAGTACTTC. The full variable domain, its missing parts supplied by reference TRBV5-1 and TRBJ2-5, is KAGVTQTPRYLIKTRGQQVTLSCSPISGHRSVSWYQQTPGQGLQFLFEYFSETQRNKGNFPGRFSGRQFSNSRSEMNVSTLELGDSALYLCASSPGASGGQETQYFGPGTRLLVL.

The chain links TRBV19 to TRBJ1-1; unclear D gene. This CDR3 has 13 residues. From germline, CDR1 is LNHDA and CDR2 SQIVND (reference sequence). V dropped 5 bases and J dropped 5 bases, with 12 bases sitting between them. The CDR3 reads CASSVRERTEAFF. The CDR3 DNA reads TGTGCCAGTAGTGTTCGTGAGCGGACTGAAGCTTTCTTT.

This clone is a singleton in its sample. The CDR3 is CASSQGEDQPQHF. The DNA of the CDR3 is TGTGCCAGCTCACAGGGCGAGGACCAGCCCCAGCATTTT. This chain joins TRBV6-5 and TRBJ1-5, with D possibly being TRBD1 (6 bases). Trimming took 8 bases from V and 7 from J, leaving 15 bases between them. CDR1 is MNHEY and CDR2 is SVGAGI in the germline V gene. This CDR3 is 13 amino acids long.